This entry concerns a single TCR beta chain. Within the sample, other DNA sequences also encode this same CDR3. In the original analysis: Scientists estimated how many nucleated cells there were by amplifying reference gene primers. The assay was immunoSEQ multiplex PCR, and TCRdb's table has in-frame clones only and misses some. The DNA gave D and trimming, while V, J and clone size come from that table. The data hold some 150,000 clones, with about 88% observed a single time. This specimen comes from a study of blood T cell repertoires in COVID-19. Study-level background: Acute-phase and convalescent COVID-19 samples originated in the United States, Italy and Spain. T cells, B-cell-depleted T cells, or PBMCs supplied cDNA or gDNA.

Trimming took 4 bases from V and 7 from J; bases not matched to a gene: 6. The CDR3 consists of 15 residues. The germline gives CDR1 SGHTA, CDR2 FQGTGA. Sequences were obtained from peripheral blood. The receptor comes from a human donor in a cohort sampled during active COVID-19. The chain combines TRBV7-3 with TRBJ2-1; TRBD1 aligns across 11 bases. DNA for the CDR3: TGTGCCAGCAGCTGGGGACAGGGGGACGAGAATGAGCAGTTCTTC. This codes for CASSWGQGDENEQFF.